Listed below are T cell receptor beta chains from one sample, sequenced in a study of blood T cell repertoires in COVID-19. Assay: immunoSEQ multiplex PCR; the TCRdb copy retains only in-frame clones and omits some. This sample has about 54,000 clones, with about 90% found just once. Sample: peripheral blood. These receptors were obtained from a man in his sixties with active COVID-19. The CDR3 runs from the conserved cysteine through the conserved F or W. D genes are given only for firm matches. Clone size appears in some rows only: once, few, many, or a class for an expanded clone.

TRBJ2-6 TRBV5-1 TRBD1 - CASSLRQGGANVLTF TGCGCCAGCAGCTTGCGACAGGGTGGGGCCAACGTCCTGACTTTC
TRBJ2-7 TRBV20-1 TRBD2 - CSASPLGSGISSYEQYF TGCAGTGCTAGTCCCTTGGGTAGCGGGATAAGCTCCTACGAGCAGTACTTC
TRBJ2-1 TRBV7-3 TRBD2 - CASSLAAGGYNEQFF TGTGCCAGCAGCTTAGCAGCGGGGGGCTACAATGAGCAGTTCTTC
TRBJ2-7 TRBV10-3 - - CAISESLGAAYEQYF TGTGCCATCAGTGAGTCTCTGGGAGCCGCCTACGAGCAGTACTTC
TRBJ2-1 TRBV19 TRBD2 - CASSWTSGRAIYNEQFF TGTGCCAGTAGTTGGACTAGCGGGAGGGCCATCTATAATGAGCAGTTCTTC
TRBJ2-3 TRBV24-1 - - CATSDLGQASTDTQYF TGTGCCACCAGTGATTTGGGCCAGGCTAGCACAGATACGCAGTATTTT
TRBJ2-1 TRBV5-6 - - CASSLARAGPPSYNEQFF TGTGCCAGCAGCTTGGCCAGGGCAGGGCCCCCCTCCTACAATGAGCAGTTCTTC
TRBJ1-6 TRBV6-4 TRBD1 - CASSDRGNSPLHF TGTGCCAGCAGCGACAGGGGCAATTCACCCCTCCACTTT
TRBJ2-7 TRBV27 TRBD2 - CASQAGRTSGSSYEQYF TGTGCCAGCCAGGCCGGACGGACTAGCGGGAGCTCCTACGAGCAGTACTTC
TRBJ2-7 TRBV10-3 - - CAISDSHRAQTYEQYF TGTGCCATCAGTGATTCCCACCGAGCGCAAACCTACGAGCAGTACTTC
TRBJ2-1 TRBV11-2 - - CASSLKRGQFF TGTGCCAGCAGCTTAAAGCGAGGGCAGTTCTTC
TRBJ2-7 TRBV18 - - CASSPLRDKNEQYF TGTGCCAGCTCACCACTACGGGACAAGAACGAGCAGTACTTC
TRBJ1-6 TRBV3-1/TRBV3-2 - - CASSQGLGTRGSPLHF TGTGCCAGCAGCCAAGGTCTCGGGACAAGGGGTTCACCCCTCCACTTT
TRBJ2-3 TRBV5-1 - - CASSFTYTDTQYF TGCGCCAGCAGCTTTACATACACAGATACGCAGTATTTT
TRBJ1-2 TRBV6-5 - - CASSIDTYGYTF TGTGCCAGCAGCATCGACACATATGGCTACACCTTC
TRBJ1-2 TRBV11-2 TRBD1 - CASSLELTGEVYGYTF TGTGCCAGCAGCTTAGAGCTGACAGGGGAGGTCTATGGCTACACCTTC
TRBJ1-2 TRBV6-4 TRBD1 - CASSPATGNYGYTF TGTGCCAGCAGTCCCGCGACAGGGAACTATGGCTACACCTTC
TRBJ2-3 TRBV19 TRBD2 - CASSADPGLGTDTQYF TGTGCCAGTAGTGCGGATCCGGGACTAGGCACAGATACGCAGTATTTT
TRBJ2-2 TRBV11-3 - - CASSRSRAGELFF TGTGCCAGCAGCCGATCCAGGGCCGGGGAGCTGTTTTTT
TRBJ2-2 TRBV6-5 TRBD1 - CASSPDRGVTGELFF TGTGCCAGCAGTCCGGACAGGGGCGTCACCGGGGAGCTGTTTTTT
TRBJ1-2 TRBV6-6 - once CASVGGLGYTF TGTGCCAGCGTGGGGGGGCTTGGCTACACCTTC
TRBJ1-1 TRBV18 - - CASSPGTEAFF TGTGCCAGCTCACCAGGCACGGAAGCTTTCTTT
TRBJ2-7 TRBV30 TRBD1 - CAGSGQGPYEQYF TGTGCCGGATCCGGACAGGGGCCCTACGAGCAGTACTTC
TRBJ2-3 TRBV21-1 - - CASSLRGLAGGRLDTQYF TGTGCCAGCAGCCTGAGGGGGTTAGCGGGAGGGCGGTTGGATACGCAGTATTTT
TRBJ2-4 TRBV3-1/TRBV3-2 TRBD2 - CASSQVGGLGNIQYF TGTGCCAGCAGCCAAGTGGGGGGGTTGGGAAACATTCAGTACTTC
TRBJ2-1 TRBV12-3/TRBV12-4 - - CASSLLRNEQFF TGTGCCAGCAGTTTACTCCGGAATGAGCAGTTCTTC
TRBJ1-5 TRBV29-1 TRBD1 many CSGTGGDQPQHF TGCAGCGGGACAGGGGGCGATCAGCCCCAGCATTTT
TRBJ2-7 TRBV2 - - CASSEFPSASYEQYF TGTGCCAGCAGTGAATTTCCTAGCGCATCCTACGAGCAGTACTTC
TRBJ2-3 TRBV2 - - CASSGRGYTDTQYF TGTGCCTCCAGTGGGCGGGGATACACAGATACGCAGTATTTT
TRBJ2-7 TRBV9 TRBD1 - CASSVEGQGIYEQYF TGTGCCAGCAGCGTAGAGGGACAGGGTATCTACGAGCAGTACTTC
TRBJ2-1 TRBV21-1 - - CASTPPGNEQFF TGTGCCAGCACCCCTCCAGGGAATGAGCAGTTCTTC
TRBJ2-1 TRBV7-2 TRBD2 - CASSLVAASGSDEQFF TGTGCCAGCAGCTTAGTAGCTGCTAGCGGGAGCGATGAGCAGTTCTTC
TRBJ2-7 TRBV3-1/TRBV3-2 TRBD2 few CASSPFPGGPSEQYF TGTGCCAGCAGCCCTTTTCCGGGAGGGCCGAGTGAGCAGTACTTC
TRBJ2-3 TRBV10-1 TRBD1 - CASSVSGVKGASTDTQYF TGCGCCAGCAGTGTTTCGGGCGTAAAGGGGGCTAGCACAGATACGCAGTATTTT
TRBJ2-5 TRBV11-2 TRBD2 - CASSLDGLAGGGKTQYF TGTGCCAGCAGCTTAGACGGACTAGCGGGAGGTGGGAAGACCCAGTACTTC
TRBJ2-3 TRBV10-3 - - CAISEKLLGDTQYF TGTGCCATCAGTGAGAAACTCCTCGGAGATACGCAGTATTTT
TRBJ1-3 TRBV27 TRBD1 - CASSFNRGTNTIYF TGTGCCAGCAGTTTCAACAGGGGAACAAACACCATATATTTT
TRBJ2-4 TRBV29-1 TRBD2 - CSVAKLAGSGDIQYF TGCAGCGTCGCAAAACTAGCGGGGAGTGGGGACATTCAGTACTTC
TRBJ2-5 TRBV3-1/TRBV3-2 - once CASSRLTGSETQYF TGTGCCAGCAGCCGACTAACAGGGTCGGAGACCCAGTACTTC
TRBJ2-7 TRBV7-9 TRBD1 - CASSLAGQGSQQYF TGTGCCAGCAGCTTAGCGGGACAGGGTTCACAGCAGTACTTC
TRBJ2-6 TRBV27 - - CASSSWPAAGANVLTF TGTGCCAGCAGTTCCTGGCCGGCGGCTGGGGCCAACGTCCTGACTTTC
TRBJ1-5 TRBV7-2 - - CASSLGGLNQPQHF TGTGCCAGCAGCTTAGGAGGTTTGAATCAGCCCCAGCATTTT
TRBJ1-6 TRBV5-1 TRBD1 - CASSLGQGNINSPLHF TGCGCCAGCAGCTTGGGACAGGGGAACATCAATTCACCCCTCCACTTT
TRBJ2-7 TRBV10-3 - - CAISESIFSYEQYF TGTGCCATCAGTGAGTCGATTTTCAGTTACGAGCAGTACTTC
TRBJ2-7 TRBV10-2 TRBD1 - CASSEFATGVPYEQYF TGCGCCAGCAGTGAGTTCGCGACAGGGGTCCCCTACGAGCAGTACTTC
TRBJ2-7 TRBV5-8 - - CASSLLSYEQYF TGTGCCAGCAGCTTGTTATCCTACGAGCAGTACTTC
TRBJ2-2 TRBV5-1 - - CASSLVGHDLSGELFF TGCGCCAGCAGCTTGGTCGGACATGATCTTTCCGGGGAGCTGTTTTTT
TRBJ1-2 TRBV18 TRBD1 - CASSKGQVEGYTF TGTGCCAGCTCAAAGGGACAGGTCGAAGGCTACACCTTC
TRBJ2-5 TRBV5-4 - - CASSLVFGGGEETQYF TGTGCCAGCAGCTTGGTCTTCGGCGGAGGAGAAGAGACCCAGTACTTC
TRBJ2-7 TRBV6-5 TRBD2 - CASSYKREGIYEQYF TGTGCCAGCAGTTATAAGCGGGAGGGTATATACGAGCAGTACTTC
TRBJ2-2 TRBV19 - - CASITDSLTGELFF TGTGCCAGTATCACGGACAGTCTGACCGGGGAGCTGTTTTTT
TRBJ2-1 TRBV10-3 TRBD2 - CAISESMRGGPNEQFF TGTGCCATCAGTGAGTCGATGCGGGGAGGGCCCAATGAGCAGTTCTTC
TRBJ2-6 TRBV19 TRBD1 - CAGSDRGASGANVLTF TGTGCCGGATCCGACAGGGGGGCCTCTGGGGCCAACGTCCTGACTTTC
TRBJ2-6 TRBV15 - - CATSRDRSGANVLTF TGTGCCACCAGCAGAGATCGCTCTGGGGCCAACGTCCTGACTTTC